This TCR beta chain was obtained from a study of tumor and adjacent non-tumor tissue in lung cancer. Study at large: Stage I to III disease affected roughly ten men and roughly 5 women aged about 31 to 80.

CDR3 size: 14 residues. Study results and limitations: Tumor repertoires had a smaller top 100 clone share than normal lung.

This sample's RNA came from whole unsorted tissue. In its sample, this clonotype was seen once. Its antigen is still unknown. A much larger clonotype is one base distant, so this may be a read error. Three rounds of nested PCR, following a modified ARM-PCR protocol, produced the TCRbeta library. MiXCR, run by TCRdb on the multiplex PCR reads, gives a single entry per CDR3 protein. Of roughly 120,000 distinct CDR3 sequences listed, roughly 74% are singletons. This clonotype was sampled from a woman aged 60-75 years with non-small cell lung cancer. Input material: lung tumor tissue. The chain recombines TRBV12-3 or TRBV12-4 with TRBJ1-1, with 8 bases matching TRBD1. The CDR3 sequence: CVSSSRGRETEAFF. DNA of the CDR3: TGTGTCAGCAGTTCCAGGGGGCGAGAAACTGAAGCTTTCTTT.